These 4 T cell receptor beta chains were sequenced from one sample in a study of naive and memory T cell subsets. Findings of the study overall: Possibly reflecting memory cells re-expressing CD45RA, a few larger clonotypes occurred in naive repertoires, especially CD8.

These receptors have no identified antigens. An equimolar mix of two oligonucleotides served as the beta constant-region primer for TRBC1 and TRBC2. Four rounds of PCR amplified the ligated cDNA using nested alpha and beta constant-region primers plus SP2. Using its own MiXCR run on the UMI-ligation and nested PCR reads, TCRdb lists one record per CDR3 protein. The sample yields 150,000 or so distinct CDR3 sequences, 22% seen once. Specimen: naive CD4+ T cells from blood. The source of these receptors is a human donor in good health.

The rearrangement joins TRBV29-1 to TRBJ1-2; D possibly corresponds to TRBD1 (5 bases). Trimming pared 3 bases from V and 4 bases from J, leaving 15 bases between. In germline, CDR1 is SQVTM, CDR2 ANQGSEA. This CDR3 comprises 14 residues. The DNA for the CDR3 is TGCAGCGTTGAGGGAAAGGGGAGACCCTATGGCTACACCTTC. Protein sequence: CSVEGKGRPYGYTF. Looking up the rest from reference TRBV29-1 and TRBJ1-2 gives the full variable domain: SAVISQKPSRDICQRGTSLTIQCQVDSQVTMMFWYRQQPGQSLTLIATANQGSEATYESGFVIDKFPISRPNLTFSTLTVSNMSPEDSSIYLCSVEGKGRPYGYTFGSGTRLTVV.

The rearrangement joins TRBV18 to TRBJ2-2; D remains ambiguous. Per germline, CDR1 KGHSH and CDR2 LQKENI. The CDR3 is 13 residues long. V was clipped by 0 bases and J by 8 bases, with 7 bases between them. The CDR3 here is CASSPPASGELFF. CDR3 in DNA: TGTGCCAGCTCACCACCGGCATCTGGGGAGCTGTTTTTT.

This clonotype turned up a few times. CDR3 sequence (DNA): TGCGCCAGCAGCCAATATTCGGGTAGCGGGAGCTCCTACAATGAGCAGTTCTTC. It codes for CASSQYSGSGSSYNEQFF. The rearrangement links TRBV4-3 to TRBJ2-1; 9 positions agree with TRBD2. Trimming took 2 bases from V and 0 from J; bases not matched to a gene: 8. The CDR3 runs to 18 residues. The germline gives CDR1 LGHNA, CDR2 YSLEER.

This clonotype was observed at least ten times. This chain links TRBV10-3 with TRBJ2-3, with a tentative D call TRBD2 (5 bases). Germline V gene sequence: CDR1 ENHRY, CDR2 SYGVKD. The germline V and J ends were trimmed by 4 bases and 3 bases, with 11 bases remaining between them. The CDR3 is made up of 14 amino acids. The CDR3 spells CAISVGGGTDTQYF. The CDR3 DNA sequence: TGTGCCATCAGTGTAGGAGGTGGAACAGATACGCAGTATTTT.